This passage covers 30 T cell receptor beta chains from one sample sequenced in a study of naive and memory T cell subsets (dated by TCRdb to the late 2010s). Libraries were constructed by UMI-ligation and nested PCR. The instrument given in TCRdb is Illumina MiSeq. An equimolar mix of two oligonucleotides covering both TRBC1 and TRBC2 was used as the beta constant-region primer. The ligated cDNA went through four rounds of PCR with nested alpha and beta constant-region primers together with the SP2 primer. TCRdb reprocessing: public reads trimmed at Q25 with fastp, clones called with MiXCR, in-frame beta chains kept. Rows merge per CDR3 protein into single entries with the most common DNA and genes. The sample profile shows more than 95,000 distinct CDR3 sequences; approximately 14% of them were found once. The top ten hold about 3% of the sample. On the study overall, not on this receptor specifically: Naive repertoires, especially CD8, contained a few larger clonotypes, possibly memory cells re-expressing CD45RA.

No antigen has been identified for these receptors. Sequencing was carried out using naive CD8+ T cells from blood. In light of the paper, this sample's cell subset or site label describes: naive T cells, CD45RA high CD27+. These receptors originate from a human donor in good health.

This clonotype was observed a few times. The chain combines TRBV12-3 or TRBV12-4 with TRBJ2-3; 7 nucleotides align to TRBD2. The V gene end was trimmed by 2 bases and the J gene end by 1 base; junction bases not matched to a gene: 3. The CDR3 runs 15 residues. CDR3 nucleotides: TGTGCCAGCAGTTTACAGGCGGGGGGCACAGATACGCAGTATTTT. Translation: CASSLQAGGTDTQYF.

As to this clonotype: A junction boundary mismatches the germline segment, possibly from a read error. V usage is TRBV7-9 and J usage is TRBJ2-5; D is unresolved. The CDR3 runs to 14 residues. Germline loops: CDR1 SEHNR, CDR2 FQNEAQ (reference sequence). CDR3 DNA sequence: TGTGCCAGCAGCTTAGTTCCGGCGCAAGAGACCCAGCACTTC. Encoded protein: CASSLVPAQETQHF.

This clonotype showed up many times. CDR3 sequence: CASSLSNWDNSPLHF. The CDR3 nucleotides are TGTGCCAGCAGTTTATCAAACTGGGATAATTCACCCCTCCACTTT. J is TRBJ1-6 and V is TRBV27; D is ambiguous. The V gene lost 0 bases and the J gene lost 5 bases, with 8 bases spanning the gap. Looked up from germline, CDR1 is MNHEY and CDR2 is SMNVEV (reference sequence). The CDR3 extends over 15 amino acids.

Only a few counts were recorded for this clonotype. As DNA, the CDR3 is TGTGCCATCTCGGTCCAAGAGACCCAGTACTTC. Residues: CAISVQETQYF. The J gene is TRBJ2-5, the V gene TRBV7-9; D gene unclear. CDR3 length equals 11 residues. Trimming stripped 10 bases from V and 1 base from J, with 7 bases between. From germline, CDR1 is SEHNR and CDR2 FQNEAQ (reference sequence).

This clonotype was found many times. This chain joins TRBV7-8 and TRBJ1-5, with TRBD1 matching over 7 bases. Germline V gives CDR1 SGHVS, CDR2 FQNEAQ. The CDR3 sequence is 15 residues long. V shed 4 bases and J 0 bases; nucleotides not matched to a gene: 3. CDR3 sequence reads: CASSSGTVSNQPQHF. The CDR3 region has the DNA TGTGCCAGCAGCTCAGGGACAGTTAGCAATCAGCCCCAGCATTTT.

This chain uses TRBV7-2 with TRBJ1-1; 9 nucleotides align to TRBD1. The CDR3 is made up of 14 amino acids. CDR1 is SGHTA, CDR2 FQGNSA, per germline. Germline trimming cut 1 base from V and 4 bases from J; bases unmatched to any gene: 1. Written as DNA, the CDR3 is TGTGCCAGCAGCTTAGTGGACAGGGGCACTGAAGCTTTCTTT. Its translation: CASSLVDRGTEAFF.

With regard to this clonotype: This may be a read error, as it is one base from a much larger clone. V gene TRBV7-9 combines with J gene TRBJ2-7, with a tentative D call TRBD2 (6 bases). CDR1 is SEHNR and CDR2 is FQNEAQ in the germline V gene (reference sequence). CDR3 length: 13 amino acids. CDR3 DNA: TGTGCCAGAAGCTTGGCTAGCGCCTACGAGCAGTACTTC. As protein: CARSLASAYEQYF. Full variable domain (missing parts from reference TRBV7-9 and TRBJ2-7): DTGVSQNPRHKITKRGQNVTFRCDPISEHNRLYWYRQTLGQGPEFLTYFQNEAQLEKSRLLSDRFSAERPKGSFSTLEIQRTEQGDSAMYLCARSLASAYEQYFGPGTRLTVT.

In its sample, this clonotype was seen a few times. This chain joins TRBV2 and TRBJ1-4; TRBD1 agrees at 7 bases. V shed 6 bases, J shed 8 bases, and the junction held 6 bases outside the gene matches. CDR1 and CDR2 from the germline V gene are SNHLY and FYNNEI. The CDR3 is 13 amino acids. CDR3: CASRIGGNEKLFF. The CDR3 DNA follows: TGTGCCAGCAGGATAGGGGGCAACGAAAAACTGTTTTTT. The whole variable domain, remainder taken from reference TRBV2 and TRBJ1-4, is EPEVTQTPSHQVTQMGQEVILRCVPISNHLYFYWYRQILGQKVEFLVSFYNNEISEKSEIFDDQFSVERPDGSNFTLKIRSTKLEDSAMYFCASRIGGNEKLFFGSGTQLSVL.

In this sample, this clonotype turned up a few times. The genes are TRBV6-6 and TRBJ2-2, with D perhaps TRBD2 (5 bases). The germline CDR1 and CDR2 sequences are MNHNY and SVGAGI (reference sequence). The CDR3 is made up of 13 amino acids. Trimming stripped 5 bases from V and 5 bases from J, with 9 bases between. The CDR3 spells CASSTWETGELFF. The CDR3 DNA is TGTGCCAGCAGTACCTGGGAGACCGGGGAGCTGTTTTTT.

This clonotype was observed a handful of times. The CDR3 DNA is TGTGCCAGCAGCGGACCGGGACAGGGGGCCTACGAGCAGTACTTC. Encoded protein: CASSGPGQGAYEQYF. This chain joins TRBV21-1 and TRBJ2-7; the table names TRBD1, a call not compared with the DNA. TRBV21-1 corresponds to a pseudogene. This CDR3 has 15 residues.

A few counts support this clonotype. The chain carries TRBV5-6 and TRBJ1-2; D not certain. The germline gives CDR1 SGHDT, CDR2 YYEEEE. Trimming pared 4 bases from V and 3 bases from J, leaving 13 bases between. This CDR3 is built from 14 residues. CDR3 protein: CASSGGVSDYGYTF. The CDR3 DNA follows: TGTGCCAGCAGCGGAGGAGTCTCTGACTATGGCTACACCTTC. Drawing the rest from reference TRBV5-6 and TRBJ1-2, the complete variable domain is DAGVTQSPTHLIKTRGQQVTLRCSPKSGHDTVSWYQQALGQGPQFIFQYYEEEERQRGNFPDRFSGHQFPNYSSELNVNALLLGDSALYLCASSGGVSDYGYTFGSGTRLTVV.

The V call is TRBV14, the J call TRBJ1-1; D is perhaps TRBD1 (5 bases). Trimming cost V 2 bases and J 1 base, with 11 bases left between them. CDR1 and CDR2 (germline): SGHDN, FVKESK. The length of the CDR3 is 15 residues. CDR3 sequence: CASSQLGRPNTEAFF. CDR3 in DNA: TGTGCCAGCAGCCAATTGGGACGGCCGAACACTGAAGCTTTCTTT.

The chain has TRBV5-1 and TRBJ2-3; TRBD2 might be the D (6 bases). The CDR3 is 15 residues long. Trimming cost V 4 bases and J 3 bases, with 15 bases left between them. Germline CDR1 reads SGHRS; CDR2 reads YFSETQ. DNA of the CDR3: TGCGCCAGCAGCGGGGGACTTCAAACTACAGATACGCAGTATTTT. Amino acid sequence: CASSGGLQTTDTQYF. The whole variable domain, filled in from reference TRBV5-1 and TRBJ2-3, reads KAGVTQTPRYLIKTRGQQVTLSCSPISGHRSVSWYQQTPGQGLQFLFEYFSETQRNKGNFPGRFSGRQFSNSRSEMNVSTLELGDSALYLCASSGGLQTTDTQYFGPGTRLTVL.

The chain's CDR3 is CASSQGTEQYF. The CDR3 DNA reads TGTGCCAGCTCCCAGGGGACCGAGCAGTACTTC. The rearrangement links TRBV25-1 to TRBJ2-7; D perhaps matches TRBD1 (6 bases). Germline assignment: CDR1 MGHDK and CDR2 SYGVNS. The germline V and J ends were trimmed by 8 bases and 6 bases, with 11 bases remaining between them. The CDR3 totals 11 residues.

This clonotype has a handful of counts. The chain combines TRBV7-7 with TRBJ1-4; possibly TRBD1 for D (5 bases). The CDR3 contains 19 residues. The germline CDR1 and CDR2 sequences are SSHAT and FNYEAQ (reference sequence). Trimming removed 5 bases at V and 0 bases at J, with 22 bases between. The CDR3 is CASSPDGDRLGPTNEKLFF. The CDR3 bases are TGTGCCAGCAGCCCCGACGGAGATCGACTGGGGCCAACTAATGAAAAACTGTTTTTT.

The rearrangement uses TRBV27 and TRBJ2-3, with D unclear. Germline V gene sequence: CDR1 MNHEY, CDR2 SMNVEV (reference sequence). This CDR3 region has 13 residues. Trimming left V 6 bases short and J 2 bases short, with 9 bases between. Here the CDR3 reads CASSTTLTDTQYF. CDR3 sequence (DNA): TGTGCCAGCAGCACGACTCTCACAGATACGCAGTATTTT.

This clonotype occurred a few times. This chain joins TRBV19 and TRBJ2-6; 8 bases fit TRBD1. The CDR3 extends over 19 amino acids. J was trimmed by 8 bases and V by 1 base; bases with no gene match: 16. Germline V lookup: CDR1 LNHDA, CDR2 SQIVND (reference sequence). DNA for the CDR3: TGTGCCAGTAGTATAGGCCGGAGGCTACAGGGGGTCACCCCCAACGTCCTGACTTTC. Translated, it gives CASSIGRRLQGVTPNVLTF.

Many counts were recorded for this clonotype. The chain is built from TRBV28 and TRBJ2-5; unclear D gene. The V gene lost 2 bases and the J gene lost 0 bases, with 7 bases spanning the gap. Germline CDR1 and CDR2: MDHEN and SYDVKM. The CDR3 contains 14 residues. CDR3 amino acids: CASSLLQYQETQYF. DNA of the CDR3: TGTGCCAGCAGTTTACTACAGTACCAAGAGACCCAGTACTTC.

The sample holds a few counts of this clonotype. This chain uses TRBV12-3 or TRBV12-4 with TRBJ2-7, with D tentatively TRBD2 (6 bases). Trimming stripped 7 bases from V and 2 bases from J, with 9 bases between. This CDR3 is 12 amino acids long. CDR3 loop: CASTGTPYEQYF. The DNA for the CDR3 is TGTGCCAGCACCGGGACTCCCTACGAGCAGTACTTC.

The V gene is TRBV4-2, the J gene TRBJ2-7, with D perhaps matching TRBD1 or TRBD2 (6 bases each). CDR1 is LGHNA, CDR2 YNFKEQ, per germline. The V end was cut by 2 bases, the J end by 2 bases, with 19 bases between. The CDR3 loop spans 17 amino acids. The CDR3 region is CASSQPKIGGLPYEQYF. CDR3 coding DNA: TGTGCCAGCAGCCAACCTAAGATAGGGGGACTCCCCTACGAGCAGTACTTC.

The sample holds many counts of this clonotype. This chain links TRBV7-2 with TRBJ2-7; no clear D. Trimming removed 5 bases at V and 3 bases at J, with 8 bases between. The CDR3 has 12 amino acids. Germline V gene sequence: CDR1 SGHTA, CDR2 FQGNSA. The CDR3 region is CASSQVSYEQYF. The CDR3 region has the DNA TGTGCCAGCAGCCAAGTCAGCTACGAGCAGTACTTC.

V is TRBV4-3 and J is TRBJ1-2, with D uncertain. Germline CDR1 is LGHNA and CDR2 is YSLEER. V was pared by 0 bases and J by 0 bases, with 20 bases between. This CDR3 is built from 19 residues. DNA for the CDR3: TGCGCCAGCAGCCAAGATCGATCCGTGGTGGCAGGACCTAACTATGGCTACACCTTC. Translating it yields CASSQDRSVVAGPNYGYTF.

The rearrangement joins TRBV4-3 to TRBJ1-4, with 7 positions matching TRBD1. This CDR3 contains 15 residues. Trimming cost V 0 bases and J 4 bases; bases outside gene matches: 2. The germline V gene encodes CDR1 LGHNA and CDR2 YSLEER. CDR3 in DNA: TGCGCCAGCAGCCAAGATGACAGGGTTAATGAAAAACTGTTTTTT. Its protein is CASSQDDRVNEKLFF.

The CDR3 sequence is CASSPEAGQAFNQPQHF. The DNA for the CDR3 is TGTGCCAGCAGCCCTGAGGCGGGGCAGGCGTTCAATCAGCCCCAGCATTTT. The rearrangement links TRBV27 to TRBJ1-5; D is possibly TRBD1 (5 bases). Germline assignment: CDR1 MNHEY and CDR2 SMNVEV (reference sequence). The CDR3 runs to 17 residues. Trimming removed 6 bases from V and 3 bases from J, with 21 bases in between.

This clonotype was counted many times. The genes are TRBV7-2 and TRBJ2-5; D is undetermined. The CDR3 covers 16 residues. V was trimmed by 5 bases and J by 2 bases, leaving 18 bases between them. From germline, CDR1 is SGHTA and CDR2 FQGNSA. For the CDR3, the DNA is TGTGCCAGCAGCCGCCTGTCCCCCAGAACTCAAGAGACCCAGTACTTC. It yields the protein CASSRLSPRTQETQYF. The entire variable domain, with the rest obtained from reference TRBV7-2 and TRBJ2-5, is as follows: GAGVSQSPSNKVTEKGKDVELRCDPISGHTALYWYRQSLGQGLEFLIYFQGNSAPDKSGLPSDRFSAERTGGSVSTLTIQRTQQEDSAVYLCASSRLSPRTQETQYFGPGTRLLVL.

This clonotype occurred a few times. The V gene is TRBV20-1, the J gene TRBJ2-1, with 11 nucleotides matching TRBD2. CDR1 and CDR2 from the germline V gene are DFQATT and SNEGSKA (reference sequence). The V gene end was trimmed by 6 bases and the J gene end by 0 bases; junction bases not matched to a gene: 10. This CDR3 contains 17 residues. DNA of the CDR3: TGCAGTGCCATTTTAGCGGGGGGGCCCCGCTCCTACAATGAGCAGTTCTTC. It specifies CSAILAGGPRSYNEQFF.

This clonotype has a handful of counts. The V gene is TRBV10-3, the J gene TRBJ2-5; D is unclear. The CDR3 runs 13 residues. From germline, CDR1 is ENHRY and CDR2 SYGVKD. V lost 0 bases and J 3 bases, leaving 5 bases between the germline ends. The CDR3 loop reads CAISESQEETQYF. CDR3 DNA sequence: TGTGCCATCAGTGAGTCCCAAGAAGAGACCCAGTACTTC.

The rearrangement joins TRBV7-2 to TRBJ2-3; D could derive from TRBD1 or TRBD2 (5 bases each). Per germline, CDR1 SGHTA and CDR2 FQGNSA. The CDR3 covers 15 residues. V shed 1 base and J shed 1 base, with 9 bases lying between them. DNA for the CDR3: TGTGCCAGCAGCTTAGGTCGAGGGGGCACAGATACGCAGTATTTT. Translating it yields CASSLGRGGTDTQYF.

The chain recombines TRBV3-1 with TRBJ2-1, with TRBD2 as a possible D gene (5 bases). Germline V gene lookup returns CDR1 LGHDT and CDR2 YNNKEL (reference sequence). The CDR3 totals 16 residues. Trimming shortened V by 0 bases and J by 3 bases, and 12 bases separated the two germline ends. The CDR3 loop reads CASSQEEAGYYNEQFF. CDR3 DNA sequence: TGTGCCAGCAGCCAAGAGGAGGCGGGCTACTACAATGAGCAGTTCTTC.

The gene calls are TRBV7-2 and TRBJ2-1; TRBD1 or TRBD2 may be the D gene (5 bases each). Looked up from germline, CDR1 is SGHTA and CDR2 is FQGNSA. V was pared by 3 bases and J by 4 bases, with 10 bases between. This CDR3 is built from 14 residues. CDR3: CASSFWDPYNEQFF. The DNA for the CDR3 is TGTGCCAGCAGCTTTTGGGACCCTTACAATGAGCAGTTCTTC.